A selection of T cell receptor beta chains follows, all from one sample in a study of cytomegalovirus exposure and HLA in healthy donors. Generated by immunoSEQ multiplex PCR, the TCRdb table keeps only in-frame clones and is missing some. The data contain roughly 97,000 clones, about 9.5% of them singletons. Sequences were obtained from PBMCs. The receptors derive from a man in his forties in good health and CMV-seropositive. Each CDR3 is given with its conserved first and last residue. The order of the fields is J gene, clone size, V gene, D gene, CDR3 DNA, CDR3 protein. D genes are given only for firm matches. A row's size may be missing; if present it is once, few, many or a size class.

j_gene: TRBJ2-7; abundance: NA; v_gene: TRBV5-1; d_gene: NA; CDR3nt: TGCGCCAGCAGGCCGGGAACCGCCTACGAGCAGTACTTC; CDR3aa: CASRPGTAYEQYF
j_gene: TRBJ2-1; abundance: few; v_gene: TRBV6-6; d_gene: TRBD2; CDR3nt: TGTGCCAGCAGCGAAGGAGGGAGGGCCATCATTGAGCAGTTCTTC; CDR3aa: CASSEGGRAIIEQFF
j_gene: TRBJ1-5; abundance: few; v_gene: TRBV10-3; d_gene: NA; CDR3nt: TGTGCCATCAGTGACAACTTAGATCAGCCCCAGCATTTT; CDR3aa: CAISDNLDQPQHF
j_gene: TRBJ1-5; abundance: NA; v_gene: TRBV27; d_gene: TRBD1; CDR3nt: TGTGCCACTACGACAGGGGGGCAGCCCCAGCATTTT; CDR3aa: CATTTGGQPQHF
j_gene: TRBJ1-1; abundance: NA; v_gene: TRBV11-2; d_gene: NA; CDR3nt: TGTGCCAGCACCTTCATGGGGGGAGAGACTGAAGCTTTCTTT; CDR3aa: CASTFMGGETEAFF
j_gene: TRBJ1-2; abundance: few; v_gene: TRBV25-1; d_gene: NA; CDR3nt: TGTGCCAGCAGAGGGGTGGAGAACTATGGCTACACCTTC; CDR3aa: CASRGVENYGYTF
j_gene: TRBJ2-7; abundance: NA; v_gene: TRBV18; d_gene: TRBD2; CDR3nt: TGTGCCAGCTCACTTGGACTAGCGGGAGGATACTACGTTGAGCAGTACTTC; CDR3aa: CASSLGLAGGYYVEQYF
j_gene: TRBJ1-3; abundance: few; v_gene: TRBV7-9; d_gene: NA; CDR3nt: TGTGCCAGCAGCATACCTGGGGGGGACGGGGGAAACACCATATATTTT; CDR3aa: CASSIPGGDGGNTIYF
j_gene: TRBJ2-3; abundance: NA; v_gene: TRBV6-5; d_gene: TRBD1; CDR3nt: TGTGCCAGCTTCGGGACAGGGGCAGATACGCAGTATTTT; CDR3aa: CASFGTGADTQYF
j_gene: TRBJ2-5; abundance: few; v_gene: TRBV9; d_gene: NA; CDR3nt: TGTGCCAGCAGCGTAGGACTAAAACAAGAGACCCAGTACTTC; CDR3aa: CASSVGLKQETQYF
j_gene: TRBJ1-3; abundance: few; v_gene: TRBV9; d_gene: NA; CDR3nt: TGTGCCAGCAGCGGGTACAGGGCTGGAAACACCATATATTTT; CDR3aa: CASSGYRAGNTIYF